The 30 T cell receptor beta chains reported below all come from one sample, sequenced in a study of cytomegalovirus exposure and HLA in healthy donors. The PCR ran on 60 Vbeta and 13 Jbeta primers. TCRdb's copy holds only in-frame clones and misses some; the assay was immunoSEQ multiplex PCR. The data hold approximately 160,000 clones, with 55% to 70% observed a single time. Material for sequencing was PBMCs. All receptors derive from a woman between 35 and 50 years old in good health and CMV-seropositive.

This clone was observed a single time. This chain joins TRBV19 and TRBJ2-7; the match to TRBD1 covers 9 bases. The CDR3 runs to 12 residues. The J segment lost 5 bases and the V segment lost 8 bases, leaving 4 bases of the junction unmatched. The germline V gene has CDR1 LNHDA and CDR2 SQIVND (reference sequence). CDR3 amino acids: CASSRQGDEQYF. CDR3 sequence (DNA): TGTGCCAGTTCGAGACAGGGGGACGAGCAGTACTTC.

V is TRBV4-1 and J is TRBJ2-5, with a possible D match to TRBD1 (5 bases). V lost 0 bases to trimming and J lost 4 bases, with 9 bases between them. The CDR3 is 14 amino acids. CDR1 is MGHRA, CDR2 YSYEKL, per germline. CDR3 loop: CASSQEAGLETQYF. CDR3 bases: TGCGCCAGCAGCCAAGAGGCAGGGTTAGAGACCCAGTACTTC.

The chain couples TRBV27 to TRBJ2-3; 8 bases are a match to TRBD1. Trimming removed 3 bases from V and 4 bases from J; junction bases left unmatched: 9. The germline V gene has CDR1 MNHEY and CDR2 SMNVEV (reference sequence). This CDR3 is built from 16 residues. The CDR3 reads CASSFISGQGPDTQYF. In DNA form, the CDR3 reads TGTGCCAGCAGTTTTATCTCCGGACAGGGCCCAGATACGCAGTATTTT.

The chain joins TRBV9 to TRBJ2-2; 10 nucleotides align to TRBD2. Trimming at V came to 4 bases and at J to 6 bases, leaving 9 bases not matched to a gene. Germline CDR1 SGDLS, CDR2 YYNGEE. This CDR3 is 16 amino acids long. CDR3 amino acids: CASSLSGGAGSGELFF. The CDR3 DNA is TGTGCCAGCAGCTTAAGCGGGGGGGCCGGATCCGGGGAGCTGTTTTTT.

This clone occurred a few times. The chain couples TRBV7-2 to TRBJ1-2, with TRBD1 as a possible D gene (5 bases). This CDR3 has 15 residues. Germline V gene sequence: CDR1 SGHTA, CDR2 FQGNSA. Trimming removed 3 bases at V and 7 bases at J, with 18 bases between. In DNA, the CDR3 is TGTGCCAGCAGCTTGTTTATTACAGGCTATGGTGGCTACACCTTC. Amino acid sequence: CASSLFITGYGGYTF.

The chain joins TRBV28 to TRBJ2-7, with 10 bases fitting TRBD2. The CDR3 length is 18 residues. Germline V gene data show CDR1 as MDHEN and CDR2 as SYDVKM. V was clipped by 0 bases and J by 0 bases; unmatched bases: 8. CDR3 protein: CASSLWGSGGSSSYEQYF. The CDR3 DNA follows: TGTGCCAGCAGTTTATGGGGTAGCGGGGGGTCCAGCTCCTACGAGCAGTACTTC.

The genes are TRBV14 and TRBJ2-3; D is undetermined. V dropped 1 base and J dropped 7 bases, with 3 bases sitting between them. The germline V gene has CDR1 SGHDN and CDR2 FVKESK. The length of the CDR3 is 11 residues. The CDR3 protein is CASSQVNTQYF. CDR3 sequence (DNA): TGTGCCAGCAGCCAAGTAAATACGCAGTATTTT.

This rearrangement joins TRBV10-3 to TRBJ1-3, with no clear D. With 3 bases removed from V and 4 bases from J, the gap between germline ends came to 10 bases. The CDR3 spans 14 residues. Germline V CDR1 and CDR2: ENHRY, SYGVKD. The CDR3 nucleotides read TGTGCCATCAGTGATACTCCCCGCGGAAACACCATATATTTT. This codes for CAISDTPRGNTIYF.

This clone was seen only a few times. The chain links TRBV9 to TRBJ2-2; 8 nucleotides line up with TRBD2. Germline V gene sequence: CDR1 SGDLS, CDR2 YYNGEE. The CDR3 length is 16 residues. Trimming at V came to 4 bases and at J to 1 base, leaving 6 bases not matched to a gene. CDR3 residues: CASSTGTRGNTGELFF. The DNA for the CDR3 is TGTGCCAGCAGCACCGGGACTAGGGGGAACACCGGGGAGCTGTTTTTT.

The sample holds a few counts of this clone. The chain couples TRBV5-1 to TRBJ1-1; D is perhaps TRBD1 (5 bases). The length of the CDR3 is 15 residues. V was trimmed by 6 bases and J by 1 base, leaving 16 bases between them. CDR1 and CDR2 (germline): SGHRS, YFSETQ. As DNA, the CDR3 is TGCGCCAGCAAGGAGCAGGGTGGTAGGAACACTGAAGCTTTCTTT. It specifies CASKEQGGRNTEAFF.

The V gene is TRBV5-6, the J gene TRBJ1-5; D perhaps matches TRBD1 (5 bases). Deletions cut 4 bases from V and 4 bases from J, with 12 bases between. The CDR3 extends over 14 amino acids. Germline lookup yields CDR1 SGHDT and CDR2 YYEEEE. The CDR3 nucleotides are TGTGCCAGCAGCCCCGCGGGGGAGAATCAGCCCCAGCATTTT. It codes for CASSPAGENQPQHF.

This clone was counted between two and nine times. This rearrangement joins TRBV29-1 to TRBJ2-7; no clear D. Germline CDR1 is SQVTM and CDR2 is ANQGSEA. Trimming took off 7 bases at V and 4 bases at J, with 20 bases between the two ends. CDR3 length equals 14 residues. CDR3 residues: CSARGDGLLYEQYF. In nucleotides, the CDR3 is TGCAGCGCGAGAGGAGACGGTCTACTTTACGAGCAGTACTTC.

The V gene is TRBV6-4, the J gene TRBJ2-1; maybe TRBD2 (6 bases). V lost 4 bases to trimming and J lost 4 bases, with 14 bases between them. Germline-derived CDR1 and CDR2 are MRHNA and SNTAGT. The CDR3 has 15 amino acids. CDR3 DNA: TGTGCCAGCAGTGCCTCACCTAGCGCTTACAATGAGCAGTTCTTC. Translated: CASSASPSAYNEQFF.

The V call is TRBV5-6, the J call TRBJ1-2; 9 bases fit TRBD1. The CDR3 runs 16 residues. Trimming took 4 bases from V and 4 from J; bases not matched to a gene: 11. CDR1 and CDR2 from the germline V gene are SGHDT and YYEEEE. CDR3 coding DNA: TGTGCCAGCAGCATTGCGGGACAGGGATTAGGCTATGGCTACACCTTC. It codes for CASSIAGQGLGYGYTF. Full variable domain (remainder filled in from reference TRBV5-6 and TRBJ1-2): DAGVTQSPTHLIKTRGQQVTLRCSPKSGHDTVSWYQQALGQGPQFIFQYYEEEERQRGNFPDRFSGHQFPNYSSELNVNALLLGDSALYLCASSIAGQGLGYGYTFGSGTRLTVV.

The gene calls are TRBV2 and TRBJ1-2; weak D call: TRBD1 (6 bases). Germline assignment: CDR1 SNHLY and CDR2 FYNNEI. There are 13 residues in the CDR3. Trimming took off 6 bases at V and 7 bases at J, with 15 bases between the two ends. The CDR3 bases are TGTGCCAGCAGGGACCCGTCGACAGGTGGCTACACCTTC. It yields the protein CASRDPSTGGYTF.

V usage is TRBV5-1 and J usage is TRBJ1-1, with a tentative D call TRBD1 (6 bases). The CDR3 extends over 16 amino acids. The germline V gene encodes CDR1 SGHRS and CDR2 YFSETQ. Trimming left V 4 bases short and J 1 base short, with 17 bases between. CDR3 bases: TGCGCCAGCAGCACTACGGCGGGGGCCCCGAACACTGAAGCTTTCTTT. Translated, it gives CASSTTAGAPNTEAFF.

The V and J genes are TRBV7-2 and TRBJ2-7, with TRBD2 as a possible D gene (5 bases). V was trimmed by 5 bases and J by 2 bases, leaving 13 bases between them. The CDR3 covers 14 residues. The germline CDR1 and CDR2 sequences are SGHTA and FQGNSA. CDR3 residues: CASSPRASTYEQYF. The CDR3 DNA follows: TGTGCCAGCAGCCCGAGGGCCAGTACCTACGAGCAGTACTTC. Combining the CDR3 with reference TRBV7-2 and TRBJ2-7 gives the whole variable domain GAGVSQSPSNKVTEKGKDVELRCDPISGHTALYWYRQSLGQGLEFLIYFQGNSAPDKSGLPSDRFSAERTGGSVSTLTIQRTQQEDSAVYLCASSPRASTYEQYFGPGTRLTVT.

This clone turned up a few times. The CDR3 DNA follows: TGTGCCAGCAGGCGTACAGCGGATGAGCAGTTCTTC. Protein: CASRRTADEQFF. The chain carries TRBV11-2 and TRBJ2-1; D is perhaps TRBD2 (5 bases). Trimming removed 6 bases at V and 8 bases at J, with 11 bases between. The CDR3 consists of 12 residues. Per germline, CDR1 SGHAT and CDR2 FQNNGV.

The chain couples TRBV29-1 to TRBJ1-2, with TRBD1 matching 7 bases. This CDR3 has 13 residues. V lost 4 bases to trimming and J lost 3 bases; unmatched junction nucleotides: 5. From germline, CDR1 is SQVTM and CDR2 ANQGSEA. CDR3 coding DNA: TGCAGCGTTGTCACAGGGGTCTACTATGGCTACACCTTC. Translating it yields CSVVTGVYYGYTF.

The CDR3 DNA follows: TGTGCCAGCAGTACACCTAGCGGGGCACACTACGAGCAGTACTTC. Protein product: CASSTPSGAHYEQYF. The gene calls are TRBV28 and TRBJ2-7; 9 bases map to TRBD2. The CDR3 sequence is 15 residues long. Germline V gene sequence: CDR1 MDHEN, CDR2 SYDVKM. J was trimmed by 3 bases and V by 5 bases; bases with no gene match: 8.

This clone was observed a few times. This sequence joins TRBV6-1 and TRBJ2-1; D remains ambiguous. The CDR3 covers 13 residues. V lost 8 bases and J 0 bases, leaving 8 bases between the germline ends. Germline V gives CDR1 MNHNS, CDR2 SASEGT. Written as DNA, the CDR3 is TGTGCCAGCGTGGAGAGCTCCTACAATGAGCAGTTCTTC. This codes for CASVESSYNEQFF.

The chain recombines TRBV7-2 with TRBJ2-7; 7 nucleotides agree with TRBD1. The CDR3 has 14 residues. Germline loops: CDR1 SGHTA, CDR2 FQGNSA. The V and J ends lost 6 bases and 1 base, in that order; junction bases with no gene match: 6. CDR3 DNA sequence: TGTGCCAGCAGGAAAGGGGGCACTTCCTACGAGCAGTACTTC. This codes for CASRKGGTSYEQYF.

This chain joins TRBV28 and TRBJ2-7, with TRBD1 identical over 7 bases. Germline CDR1 MDHEN, CDR2 SYDVKM. V lost 6 bases, J lost 0 bases, and 2 bases stayed unmatched. The CDR3 is 13 residues long. The CDR3 protein is CASRTGPSYEQYF. The CDR3 DNA is TGTGCCAGCAGGACAGGGCCCTCCTACGAGCAGTACTTC.

V is TRBV28 and J is TRBJ2-7; 10 nucleotides align to TRBD1. J was trimmed by 4 bases and V by 7 bases; bases with no gene match: 4. This CDR3 is 13 amino acids long. CDR1 MDHEN and CDR2 SYDVKM come from the germline V gene. The CDR3 DNA sequence: TGTGCCAGCAAGACAGGGGGCGGTTACGAGCAGTACTTC. This translates into CASKTGGGYEQYF.

This chain joins TRBV5-1 and TRBJ1-4, with TRBD1 matching 10 bases. Trimming removed 4 bases from V and 7 bases from J; junction bases left unmatched: 10. This CDR3 spans 16 amino acids. Germline V lookup: CDR1 SGHRS, CDR2 YFSETQ. The CDR3 sequence: CASSDGQGGFTEKLFF. CDR3 sequence (DNA): TGCGCCAGCAGCGACGGACAGGGGGGCTTTACTGAAAAACTGTTTTTT.

J is TRBJ2-7 and V is TRBV5-1, with TRBD2 identical over 11 bases. The CDR3 is made up of 14 amino acids. Looked up from germline, CDR1 is SGHRS and CDR2 is YFSETQ. Germline trimming cut 4 bases from V and 4 bases from J; bases unmatched to any gene: 4. This CDR3 is CASSGGLAEYEQYF. Here the CDR3 DNA reads TGCGCCAGCAGCGGGGGACTAGCGGAGTACGAGCAGTACTTC.

The gene calls are TRBV12-5 and TRBJ2-3; possibly TRBD2 for D (5 bases). Germline V gene sequence: CDR1 LGHNT, CDR2 FRNRAP. With 4 bases removed from V and 1 base from J, the gap between germline ends came to 6 bases. The CDR3 is 13 residues long. Written as DNA, the CDR3 is TGTGCTAGTGGTTCAGCGGGCACAGATACGCAGTATTTT. Translating gives CASGSAGTDTQYF.

This chain joins TRBV9 and TRBJ2-7; D is possibly TRBD1 (6 bases). The CDR3 consists of 13 residues. The ends were cut back, 1 base at V and 9 bases at J, with 14 bases in the middle. CDR1 and CDR2 from the germline V gene are SGDLS and YYNGEE. In DNA, the CDR3 is TGTGCCAGCAGCGTATACGAACAGGGCCCGCAGTACTTC. Residues: CASSVYEQGPQYF.

This rearrangement joins TRBV28 to TRBJ2-7; TRBD1 matches 8 bases. The germline gives CDR1 MDHEN, CDR2 SYDVKM. Trimming took 6 bases from V and 2 from J; bases not matched to a gene: 6. The CDR3 totals 14 residues. CDR3 nucleotide sequence: TGTGCCAGCAGCGCCCAGACAGGGGCCTACGAGCAGTACTTC. Encoded protein: CASSAQTGAYEQYF.

The chain joins TRBV28 to TRBJ2-4, with 7 bases identical to TRBD2. Trimming took 4 bases from V and 8 from J; bases not matched to a gene: 8. Per germline, CDR1 MDHEN and CDR2 SYDVKM. The CDR3 contains 14 residues. Here the CDR3 DNA reads TGTGCCAGCAGTTCCGGGGCGGGGGTAGACATTCAGTACTTC. Protein sequence: CASSSGAGVDIQYF.